The 5 T cell receptor beta chains reported below all come from one sample, sequenced in a study of blood T cell repertoires in COVID-19. Repertoires were generated with immunoSEQ multiplex PCR, while TCRdb's copy carries only in-frame clones and drops some. In the table there are about 410,000 clones, roughly nine tenths of which are singletons. The specimen was PBMCs or T cells enriched from blood (not recorded which). These receptors came from a woman aged 25 to 39 who had recovered from COVID-19.

J is TRBJ1-5 and V is TRBV4-3; D not certain. Trimming took 1 base from V and 5 from J, leaving 15 bases between them. Germline V gene lookup returns CDR1 LGHNA and CDR2 YSLEER. This CDR3 is 16 amino acids long. This CDR3 reads CASSQVRSPPDQPQHF. The CDR3, as DNA: TGCGCCAGCAGCCAAGTAAGGAGCCCACCCGATCAGCCCCAGCATTTT.

V usage is TRBV5-4 and J usage is TRBJ2-1; 11 bases are a match to TRBD2. The V segment lost 5 bases and the J segment 8 bases; nucleotides outside the gene matches: 12. Germline V gene data show CDR1 as SGHNT and CDR2 as YYREEE (reference sequence). The CDR3 spans 16 residues. The CDR3 bases are TGTGCCAGCAGGTATAATAGCGGGAGGGCCCGGCATGAGCAGTTCTTC. Amino acid sequence: CASRYNSGRARHEQFF.

J is TRBJ2-2 and V is TRBV15, with 7 bases identical to TRBD2. The germline V gene has CDR1 LNHNV and CDR2 YYDKDF (reference sequence). The CDR3 consists of 15 residues. J lost 4 bases, V lost 1 base, and 3 bases had no gene match. CDR3 DNA: TGTGCCACCAGCAGAGGAGGGAGGGTCACCGGGGAGCTGTTTTTT. Its translation is CATSRGGRVTGELFF.

The genes are TRBV11-2 and TRBJ2-7; tentatively, D is TRBD2 (5 bases). Germline V gene sequence: CDR1 SGHAT, CDR2 FQNNGV. There are 14 residues in the CDR3. V gave up 2 bases and J gave up 3 bases, with 11 bases separating them. The CDR3 spells CASSLFAGLYEQYF. The DNA for the CDR3 is TGTGCCAGCAGCTTATTCGCCGGACTCTACGAGCAGTACTTC.

The J gene is TRBJ2-1, the V gene TRBV6-5; 10 bases are a match to TRBD2. The V gene end was trimmed by 4 bases and the J gene end by 9 bases; junction bases not matched to a gene: 6. CDR1 is MNHEY and CDR2 is SVGAGI in the germline V gene. This CDR3 comprises 14 residues. The CDR3 loop is CASSWSGRGGEQFF. Written as DNA, the CDR3 is TGTGCCAGCAGTTGGAGCGGGAGGGGGGGTGAGCAGTTCTTC.